This entry is about one T cell receptor (beta chain). The CDR3 covers 17 residues. CDR1 SGDLS and CDR2 YYNGEE come from the germline V gene. Losses at the gene ends were 4 bases for V and 3 bases for J; bases not matched to a gene: 14. The assay was immunoSEQ multiplex PCR, and TCRdb's table has in-frame clones only and misses some. The profile shows about 200,000 clones, 75% to 90% of them singletons. This sample is part of a study of blood T cell repertoires in COVID-19. This rearrangement joins TRBV9 to TRBJ1-1; 8 bases line up with TRBD1. The sample comprised PBMCs or T cells enriched from blood (not recorded which). The sequence derives from a woman aged 25 to 39 who had been exposed to COVID-19. Here the CDR3 reads CASSPDRGLWKDTEAFF. In DNA, the CDR3 is TGTGCCAGCAGCCCAGACAGGGGTCTTTGGAAAGACACTGAAGCTTTCTTT. Variable domain in full (rest from reference TRBV9 and TRBJ1-1): DSGVTQTPKHLITATGQRVTLRCSPRSGDLSVYWYQQSLDQGLQFLIQYYNGEERAKGNILERFSAQQFPDLHSELNLSSLELGDSALYFCASSPDRGLWKDTEAFFGQGTRLTVV.